This T cell receptor beta chain derives from a study of T cell repertoires and Cas9 in healthy adults (dated by TCRdb to the late 2010s). For the wider study: Multi-effector potency, cytotoxicity and lineage determination within the CD4 and CD8 compartments were characterized for SpCas9-reactive T cells. Preexisting T cell immunity against the Streptococcus pyogenes Cas9 nuclease (SpCas9) used in CRISPR gene editing was examined in the study. Study-wide conclusions, independent of this receptor: SpCas9-reactive regulatory T cells were reported to mitigate proliferation and function of SpCas9-reactive effector T cells in vitro.

All of the donors in the study were healthy humans. Worth noting for this clone: No cognate antigen has been identified for it. There are no base qualities to consult, and no much larger clone falls within one base.

The method was the immunoSEQ multiplex PCR assay. TCRdb took this table from immuneACCESS and kept in-frame rearrangements with V and J called. Such tables lack part of the clones; where checked against another copy, unresolved V genes explain under half of the gap, and the rest is unexplained. This sample comprises tens of thousands of clones, 91% of them detected only once. The ten largest clonotypes hold about 1.6% of the sample. The germline V gene encodes CDR1 MNHEY and CDR2 SMNVEV (reference sequence). Inclusive of the bounding cysteine and phenylalanine, the CDR3 is 13 residues long. The sequence is cut down to CDR3 DNA, 39 bases in frame from base 1. Clipping removes 4 bases from V and 4 bases from J, with 3 as the unmatched junction base count.

The sample was CD4+ effector T cells (CD127+, CD25-, CD137-, CD154-) from PBMCs; culture status not recorded. Here the chain combines TRBV27 and TRBJ2-5, and 7 bases in between align with TRBD1. This receptor was identified in a human donor in good health. The sequence in DNA is TGTGCCAGCAGTTGGACAGGTCGAGAGACCCAGTACTTC. It specifies CASSWTGRETQYF.